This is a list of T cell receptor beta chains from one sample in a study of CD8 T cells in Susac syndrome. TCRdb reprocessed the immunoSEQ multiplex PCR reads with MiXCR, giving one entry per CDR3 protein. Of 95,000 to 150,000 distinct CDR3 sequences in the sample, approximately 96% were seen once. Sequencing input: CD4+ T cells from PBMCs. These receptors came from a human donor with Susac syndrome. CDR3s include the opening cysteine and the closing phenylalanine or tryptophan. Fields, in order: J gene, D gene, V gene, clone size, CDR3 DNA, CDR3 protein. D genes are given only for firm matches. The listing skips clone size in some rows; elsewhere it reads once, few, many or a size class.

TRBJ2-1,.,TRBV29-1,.,TGCAGCGTTGCCAGCAATGAGCAGTTCTTC,CSVASNEQFF
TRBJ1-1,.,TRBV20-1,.,TGCAGTGCTAGAGTCCGACAGCTTGAAGCTTTCTTT,CSARVRQLEAFF
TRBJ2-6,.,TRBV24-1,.,TGTGCCACCAGTGATCCCCGGGCTGGGGCCAACGTCCTGACTTTC,CATSDPRAGANVLTF
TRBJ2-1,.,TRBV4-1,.,TGCGCCAGCAGCCAAGAGCGGTTAGGGGAGCAGTTCTTC,CASSQERLGEQFF
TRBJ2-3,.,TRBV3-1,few,TGTGCCAGCAGCCAAGGAGATACGCAGTATTTT,CASSQGDTQYF
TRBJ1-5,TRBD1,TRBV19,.,TGTGCCAGTAGTGCCGGACAGGGGAGTCACCAGCCCCAGCATTTT,CASSAGQGSHQPQHF
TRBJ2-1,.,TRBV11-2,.,TGTGCCAGCATGGGGTACAATGAGCAGTTCTTC,CASMGYNEQFF
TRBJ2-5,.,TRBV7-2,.,TGTGCCAGCAGCTTAGGCCGCGTGAGTGAGACCCAGTACTTC,CASSLGRVSETQYF
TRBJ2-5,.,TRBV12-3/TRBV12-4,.,TGTGCCAGCAGTCCCCGTACAGAGACCCAGTACTTC,CASSPRTETQYF
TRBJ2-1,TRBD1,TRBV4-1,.,TGCGCCAGCAGCCAAGATCTAGGGGGCACCTACAATGAGCAGTTCTTC,CASSQDLGGTYNEQFF
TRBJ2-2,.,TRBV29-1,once,TGCAGCGTTGAAGAAAATCGATTAACCGGGGAGCTGTTTTTT,CSVEENRLTGELFF
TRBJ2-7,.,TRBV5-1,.,TGCGCCAGCAGCTTGGACAGGTGGACTTACGAGCAGTACTTC,CASSLDRWTYEQYF
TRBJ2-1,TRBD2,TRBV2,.,TGTGCCAGCGGACTAGACAATGAGCAGTTCTTC,CASGLDNEQFF
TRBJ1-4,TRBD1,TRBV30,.,TGTGCCTGGAGTCCTTCCAGGGGACAGAGAAATGAAAAACTGTTTTTT,CAWSPSRGQRNEKLFF
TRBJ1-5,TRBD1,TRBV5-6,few,TGTGCCAGCAGCTTGGCCAGGGGGCGGGTCAATCAGCCCCAGCATTTT,CASSLARGRVNQPQHF
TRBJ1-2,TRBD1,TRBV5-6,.,TGTGCCAGCACCGGAGGGGACAGGGATTATGGCTACACCTTC,CASTGGDRDYGYTF
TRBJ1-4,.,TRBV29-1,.,TGCAGCGTTGCCCTTGTGGGGGAAAAACTGTTTTTT,CSVALVGEKLFF
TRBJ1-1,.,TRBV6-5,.,TGTGCCAGCAGTCCAATGGGGATCTGGGGAGCTTTCTTT,CASSPMGIWGAFF
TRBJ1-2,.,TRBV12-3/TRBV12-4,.,TGTGCCAGCACCCAAGGCCTCCAAAACTATGGCTACACCTTC,CASTQGLQNYGYTF
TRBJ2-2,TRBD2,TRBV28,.,TGTGCCAGCAGTCCTCCCGGGGGGGGAGCGATCGGCGGGGAGCTGTTTTTT,CASSPPGGGAIGGELFF
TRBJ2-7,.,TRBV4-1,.,TGCGCCAGCAGCCAAGAACAGGCGGGCGAGCAGTACTTC,CASSQEQAGEQYF
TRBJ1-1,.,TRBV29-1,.,TGCAGCGTTGGACAGTTGAACACTGAAGCTTTCTTT,CSVGQLNTEAFF
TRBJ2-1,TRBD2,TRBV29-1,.,TGCAGCGTTGTAGGGGCTAGCGGGAGAGATGAGCAGTTCTTC,CSVVGASGRDEQFF
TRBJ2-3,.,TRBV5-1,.,TGCGCCAGCAGCTTGGAAAGGGTAGATACGCAGTATTTT,CASSLERVDTQYF
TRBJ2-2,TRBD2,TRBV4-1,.,TGCGCCAGCAGCCAAGTCCCACTAGCGGCGAACACCGGGGAGCTGTTTTTT,CASSQVPLAANTGELFF
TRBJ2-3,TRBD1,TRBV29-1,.,TGCAGCGTTGGCCAGTCGGGACAGAAGACAGATACGCAGTATTTT,CSVGQSGQKTDTQYF
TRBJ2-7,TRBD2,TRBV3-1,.,TGTGCCAGCAGCCCCCTTGGAGCGGGAGGCCACGGAGAGCAGTACTTC,CASSPLGAGGHGEQYF
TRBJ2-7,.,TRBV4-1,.,TGCGCCAGCAGCCAAAAGGTCCACTACGAGCAGTACTTC,CASSQKVHYEQYF
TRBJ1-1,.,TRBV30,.,TGTGCCTGGAGGAAAACGGTGAACACTGAAGCTTTCTTT,CAWRKTVNTEAFF
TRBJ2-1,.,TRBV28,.,TGTGCCAGCAGTTCCCGGACAGTTCGCTCCTACAATGAGCAGTTCTTC,CASSSRTVRSYNEQFF
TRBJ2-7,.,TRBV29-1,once,TGCAGCGTTGTCGGTCAGGGCCCCTACGAGCAGTACTTC,CSVVGQGPYEQYF
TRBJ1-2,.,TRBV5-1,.,TGCGCCAGCAGCCCGGACCCCCTTCAAGGAGCCTATGGCTACACCTTC,CASSPDPLQGAYGYTF
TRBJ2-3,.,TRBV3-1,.,TGTGCCAGCAGCCCCAGCTCCGGACAGCTGGGGGGTACGCAGTATTTT,CASSPSSGQLGGTQYF
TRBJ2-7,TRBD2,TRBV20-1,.,TGCAGTGCTAGAGATGCCCTAGCGGGAGCCTACGAGCAGTACTTC,CSARDALAGAYEQYF
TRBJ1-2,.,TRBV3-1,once,TGTGCCAGCAGCCAAGATTGGGGGGGGAGTGGCTATGGCTACACCTTC,CASSQDWGGSGYGYTF
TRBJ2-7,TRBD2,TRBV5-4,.,TGTGCCAGCAGCATAGGACTAGCGGGAACCTACGAGCAGTACTTC,CASSIGLAGTYEQYF
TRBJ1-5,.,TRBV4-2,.,TGTGCCAGCAGCCAAGACGCGGATAGGGATGGCAATCAGCCCCAGCATTTT,CASSQDADRDGNQPQHF
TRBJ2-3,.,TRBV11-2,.,TGTGCCAGCAGCTCGCGATTGGATACGCAGTATTTT,CASSSRLDTQYF
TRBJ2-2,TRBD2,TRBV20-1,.,TGCAGTGCTAGAGGACTAGCGGGAGCCGGGGAGCTGTTTTTT,CSARGLAGAGELFF
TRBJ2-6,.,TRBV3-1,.,TGTGCCAGCAGCCATATCACAGGGAGCTCTGGGGCCAACGTCCTGACTTTC,CASSHITGSSGANVLTF
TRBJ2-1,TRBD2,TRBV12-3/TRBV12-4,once,TGTGCCAGCGAAACCGGGGGGGTATCCTACAATGAGCAGTTCTTC,CASETGGVSYNEQFF
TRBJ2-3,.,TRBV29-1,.,TGCAGCGTTCTAGAAGCTACGCAGTATTTT,CSVLEATQYF
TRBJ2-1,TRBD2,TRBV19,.,TGTGCCAGTAGTAATCCTCCCCTAGCGGGTTATAACAATGAGCAGTTCTTC,CASSNPPLAGYNNEQFF
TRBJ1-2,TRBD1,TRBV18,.,TGTGCCAGCTCACGTAATACCTGGACAGGCCAAGGGGGCGGCTACACCTTC,CASSRNTWTGQGGGYTF
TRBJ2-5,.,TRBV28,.,TGTGCCAGCAGTTTTAAGGGCGTAGAGACCCAGTACTTC,CASSFKGVETQYF
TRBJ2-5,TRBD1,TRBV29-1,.,TGCAGCGTTGAATTTGACAGGGGGTCGCAAGAGACCCAGTACTTC,CSVEFDRGSQETQYF
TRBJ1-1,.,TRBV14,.,TGTGCCAGCAGCCACCTCGGCCTTATGAACACTGAAGCTTTCTTT,CASSHLGLMNTEAFF
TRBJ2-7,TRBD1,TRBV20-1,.,TGCAGTGCTACCGGGACAGGGTCCTACGAGCAGTACTTC,CSATGTGSYEQYF
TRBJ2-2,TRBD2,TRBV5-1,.,TGCGCCAGCAGCCTTGGACTAGCGACGAACACCGGGGAGCTGTTTTTT,CASSLGLATNTGELFF
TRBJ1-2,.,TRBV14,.,TGTGCCAGCAGCCAAGAAGCGTATGGCTACACCTTC,CASSQEAYGYTF
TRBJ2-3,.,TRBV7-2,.,TGTGCCAGCAGCTTTTGGTCAGGGCCTTCAGATACGCAGTATTTT,CASSFWSGPSDTQYF
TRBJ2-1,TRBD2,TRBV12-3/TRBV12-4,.,TGTGCCAGCAGGTCGACTAGCGGGAGTATTTCTGAGCAGTTCTTC,CASRSTSGSISEQFF
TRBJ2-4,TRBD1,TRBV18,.,TGTGCCAGCTCACCACCAATGACAGGGCTAGCCAAAAACATTCAGTACTTC,CASSPPMTGLAKNIQYF
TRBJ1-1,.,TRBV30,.,TGTGCCTGGAGTCGGACGGCAAACACTGAAGCTTTCTTT,CAWSRTANTEAFF
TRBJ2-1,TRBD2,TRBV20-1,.,TGCAGTGCTAGGGCAGCGGGAGGGCCCGACAATGAGCAGTTCTTC,CSARAAGGPDNEQFF
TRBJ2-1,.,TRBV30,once,TGTGCCTGGAGGTCCCCCCTAGCGAACTCCTACAATGAGCAGTTCTTC,CAWRSPLANSYNEQFF
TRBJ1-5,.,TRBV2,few,TGTGCCAGCAAAGGCGGCAATCAGCCCCAGCATTTT,CASKGGNQPQHF
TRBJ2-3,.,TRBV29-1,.,TGCAGCATGGACACTTCCACAGATACGCAGTATTTT,CSMDTSTDTQYF
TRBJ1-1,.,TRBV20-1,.,TGCAGTGCCCCCGGGTCATGGAACACTGAAGCTTTCTTT,CSAPGSWNTEAFF
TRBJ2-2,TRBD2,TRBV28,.,TGTGCCGGGAGGGGCTATTCCGGGGAGCTGTTTTTT,CAGRGYSGELFF